The rows below give T cell receptor beta chains drawn from one sample of a study of blood T cell repertoires in COVID-19. Measured with immunoSEQ multiplex PCR; TCRdb has only the in-frame clones, and not every one. The repertoire consists of 25,000 to 35,000 clones, with roughly nine tenths occurring once and the leading ten covering around 9.9%. The sequencing sample was made of peripheral blood. The source is a human donor in a cohort sampled during active COVID-19. The CDR3 runs from the conserved cysteine through the conserved F or W. Each record gives: V gene, J gene, clone size, CDR3 protein. Clone size is given for some rows only: seen once, a few or many times, or a class if the clone is expanded.

>TRBV6-2/TRBV6-3|TRBJ2-1|-
CASSKSGTAGRGEQFF
>TRBV7-9|TRBJ1-1|-
CASSLTVNTEAFF
>TRBV4-1|TRBJ2-7|-
CASSQSRGGYREQYF
>TRBV6-5|TRBJ1-1|-
CASSNRQNTEAFF
>TRBV10-3|TRBJ1-1|-
CAISESTRGTEAFF
>TRBV18|TRBJ2-7|once
CASSPRGDSYEQYF
>TRBV4-2|TRBJ2-3|-
CASSQDITGGGDTQYF
>TRBV19|TRBJ1-5|few
CASHRKLGQPQHF
>TRBV15|TRBJ1-1|-
CAVGQTNTEAFF
>TRBV6-5|TRBJ2-7|-
CASRAQGAGTYEQYF
>TRBV18|TRBJ2-7|-
CASSPGLRAYEQYF
>TRBV6-2/TRBV6-3|TRBJ2-7|once
CASSSIHAGVSYEQYF
>TRBV5-1|TRBJ1-2|-
CASSWTLTGGDGYTF
>TRBV7-9|TRBJ2-2|-
CASSQLAGGPTGELFF
>TRBV11-2|TRBJ2-3|-
CASEPPQGRPVAQYF
>TRBV12-3/TRBV12-4|TRBJ2-3|-
CASSWAPRVTQYF
>TRBV5-1|TRBJ2-3|-
CASDLGASTDTQYF
>TRBV7-5|TRBJ2-7|-
CARSLDPPARRAHYEQYF
>TRBV19|TRBJ2-7|-
CASSRTGGYEQYF
>TRBV7-9|TRBJ2-7|-
CASSLGQGSHEQYF
>TRBV2|TRBJ2-1|-
CASSVGTSPINEQFF
>TRBV12-5|TRBJ2-5|-
CASGLGTGGGETQYF
>TRBV30|TRBJ2-5|-
CAWSLTGTQYF
>TRBV10-3|TRBJ2-6|-
CAISPRTGSVSGANVLTF
>TRBV11-2|TRBJ1-2|-
CASSLDPGSYGYTF
>TRBV6-5|TRBJ2-7|-
CASSPDIHEQYF
>TRBV15|TRBJ1-2|-
CATSRVRTGLNYGYTF
>TRBV19|TRBJ1-6|-
CASNSVYNSPLHF
>TRBV5-4|TRBJ2-7|-
CATTSGGLSSYEQYF
>TRBV5-8|TRBJ1-1|-
CASRKGGGLNTEAFF
>TRBV3-1/TRBV3-2|TRBJ2-1|-
CASSPGTCTYNEQFF
>TRBV24-1|TRBJ2-5|-
CATSPRGYQETQYF
>TRBV6-5|TRBJ2-5|-
CASRAGLQETQYF
>TRBV18|TRBJ1-4|-
CASSPQLPTNEKLFF
>TRBV10-3|TRBJ2-5|-
CAIGLGRSQETQYF
>TRBV4-1|TRBJ2-3|-
CASSFERGDPWTGRTQYF
>TRBV7-3|TRBJ1-6|-
CASSITGDSPLHF
>TRBV5-1|TRBJ2-7|-
CASSSPDSYEQYF
>TRBV4-2|TRBJ2-5|-
CASSQELAGYQETQYF
>TRBV2|TRBJ2-5|-
CASSRDSQETQYF
>TRBV5-1|TRBJ2-2|few
CASSPYPGGRGELFF
>TRBV19|TRBJ2-2|-
CASSRGQHYTGELFF
>TRBV5-1|TRBJ2-4|-
CASSRDRGENIQYF
>TRBV9|TRBJ2-2|-
CASSVVGVTSGAGELFF
>TRBV6-6|TRBJ2-5|-
CASRPGTGVKTQYF
>TRBV6-5|TRBJ1-4|-
CASSRQGWNEKLFF
>TRBV7-2|TRBJ2-7|-
CASSLYTRYEQYF
>TRBV4-3|TRBJ1-1|once
CASSTDRRQSLAEAFF
>TRBV10-3|TRBJ2-1|large
CAIRHTSGEDEQFF
>TRBV27|TRBJ1-5|once
CASSLYGTGDQPQHF
>TRBV7-9|TRBJ2-1|-
CASSLDWGADGSYNEQFF
>TRBV3-1/TRBV3-2|TRBJ2-3|-
CASSQAFLSTDTQYF
>TRBV28|TRBJ2-3|-
CASSRSTLYTDTQYF
>TRBV7-2|TRBJ2-2|-
CASSFGARGANTGELFF
>TRBV25-1|TRBJ1-3|-
CASRGTSRLISGNTIYF
>TRBV7-8|TRBJ1-2|-
CASSLAGTEYYGYTF
>TRBV19|TRBJ2-3|-
CASSGLAGERQYF
>TRBV5-1|TRBJ1-5|-
CASSLAGSNQPQHF
>TRBV29-1|TRBJ2-7|-
CSVDRGGEQYF
>TRBV30|TRBJ2-3|-
CAWSGRGGGDTQYF